What follows are 18 T cell receptor beta chains derived from one specimen sequenced in a study of shared clonotypes between healthy human individuals. Using immunoSEQ multiplex PCR, the repertoire was profiled, and TCRdb retains in-frame clones only, with some absent. The data hold about 1.1 million clones, with about 72% observed a single time. The sequenced sample consisted of memory CD4+ T cells from PBMCs. Subset: CD45RA-negative fraction. All receptors derive from a man aged 18-30 years in good health. Some clones in this sample may be carry-over from other donors' samples.

This clone is a singleton in its sample. The chain couples TRBV4-2 to TRBJ2-3; 7 nucleotides match TRBD1. The V and J ends lost 0 bases and 0 bases, in that order; junction bases with no gene match: 6. CDR1 is LGHNA, CDR2 YNFKEQ, per germline. The CDR3 spans 17 residues. The CDR3 spells CASSQDWAGGSTDTQYF. The CDR3 bases are TGTGCCAGCAGCCAAGATTGGGCAGGGGGAAGCACAGATACGCAGTATTTT.

The chain links TRBV10-3 to TRBJ2-3, with D perhaps matching TRBD1 (5 bases). Germline CDR1 is ENHRY and CDR2 is SYGVKD. The germline V and J ends were trimmed by 6 bases and 4 bases, with 11 bases remaining between them. This CDR3 spans 13 amino acids. DNA for the CDR3: TGTGCCATCAGAGATGGGGCCCCAGATACGCAGTATTTT. As protein: CAIRDGAPDTQYF.

Turning to this clone: Other DNA sequences in the sample encode the same CDR3. The chain carries TRBV5-1 and TRBJ2-6; no firm D call. This CDR3 is 14 amino acids long. Trimming took 5 bases from V and 0 from J, leaving 6 bases between them. Germline-derived CDR1 and CDR2 are SGHRS and YFSETQ. The CDR3 here is CASSPSSGANVLTF. The DNA for the CDR3 is TGCGCCAGCAGTCCCAGCTCTGGGGCCAACGTCCTGACTTTC.

This clone was detected a few times. The V call is TRBV6-6, the J call TRBJ1-2; no definite D call. Trimming pared 2 bases from V and 2 bases from J, leaving 9 bases between. This CDR3 is 14 amino acids long. The germline V gene encodes CDR1 MNHNY and CDR2 SVGAGI (reference sequence). The CDR3 DNA reads TGTGCCAGCAGTTACGATCCTTTGAACTATGGCTACACCTTC. This codes for CASSYDPLNYGYTF.

The V gene is TRBV4-3, the J gene TRBJ1-4, with 9 bases fitting TRBD1. V gave up 0 bases and J gave up 10 bases; unmatched junction bases: 6. The CDR3 is 15 amino acids. Germline V CDR1 and CDR2: LGHNA, YSLEER. As DNA, the CDR3 is TGCGCCAGCAGCCAAGATCCGGGACAGGGTGGAAAACTGTTTTTT. Translating gives CASSQDPGQGGKLFF.

This clone was seen only once. This rearrangement joins TRBV10-2 to TRBJ1-6; D is uncertain. Looked up from germline, CDR1 is WSHSY and CDR2 is SAAADI. The ends were cut back, 6 bases at V and 1 base at J, with 22 bases in the middle. The CDR3 has 19 amino acids. This CDR3 reads CASSPPEWEQASYNSPLHF. The CDR3 nucleotides are TGCGCCAGCAGCCCACCCGAGTGGGAACAAGCGTCCTATAATTCACCCCTCCACTTT.

V is TRBV9 and J is TRBJ2-2, with a weak D call TRBD1 (6 bases). This CDR3 comprises 14 residues. V shed 3 bases and J shed 8 bases, with 14 bases lying between them. Germline V gene sequence: CDR1 SGDLS, CDR2 YYNGEE. As DNA, the CDR3 is TGTGCCAGCAGCGCCGACAGGCCAACGGGGGAGCTGTTTTTT. It specifies CASSADRPTGELFF.

V and J are TRBV29-1 and TRBJ2-1; D gene unclear. Germline assignment: CDR1 SQVTM and CDR2 ANQGSEA. V lost 6 bases to trimming and J lost 3 bases, with 18 bases between them. CDR3 size: 15 residues. The CDR3: CSVNSPISLYNEQFF. The CDR3 DNA is TGCAGCGTGAATTCACCAATATCCCTCTACAATGAGCAGTTCTTC.

The rearrangement links TRBV15 to TRBJ2-1; D gene unclear. Germline V gene sequence: CDR1 LNHNV, CDR2 YYDKDF (reference sequence). V gave up 0 bases and J gave up 5 bases, with 11 bases separating them. The length of the CDR3 is 15 residues. CDR3 residues: CATSREDYGNNEQFF. The DNA for the CDR3 is TGTGCCACCAGCAGAGAAGATTACGGCAACAATGAGCAGTTCTTC. Variable domain in full (rest from reference TRBV15 and TRBJ2-1): DAMVIQNPRYQVTQFGKPVTLSCSQTLNHNVMYWYQQKSSQAPKLLFHYYDKDFNNEADTPDNFQSRRPNTSFCFLDIRSPGLGDTAMYLCATSREDYGNNEQFFGPGTRLTVL.

The table lists this clone with a few counts. The CDR3 bases are TGTGCCAGCTCACCACAGAGCTCTGGAAACACCATATATTTT. This encodes CASSPQSSGNTIYF. The rearrangement uses TRBV18 and TRBJ1-3; no reliable D call. The length of the CDR3 is 14 residues. Per the germline V gene, CDR1 is KGHSH and CDR2 is LQKENI. The germline V and J ends were trimmed by 1 base and 0 bases, with 4 bases remaining between them.

The V gene is TRBV11-2, the J gene TRBJ2-7, with 11 bases that match TRBD2. The length of the CDR3 is 17 residues. V was pared by 2 bases and J by 2 bases, with 8 bases of the junction left unmatched. CDR1 and CDR2 from the germline V gene are SGHAT and FQNNGV. CDR3 sequence: CASSLPQSSGRAYEQYF. The CDR3 nucleotides read TGTGCCAGCAGCTTACCCCAGAGTAGCGGGAGGGCCTACGAGCAGTACTTC.

The J gene is TRBJ2-3, the V gene TRBV7-2; D unclear. Germline lookup yields CDR1 SGHTA and CDR2 FQGNSA. The CDR3 sequence is 13 residues long. Trimming cost V 3 bases and J 9 bases, with 13 bases left between them. The CDR3 region is CASSLSSLVTQYF. The CDR3 nucleotides are TGTGCCAGCAGCTTGAGCAGCCTAGTCACGCAGTATTTT.

This sequence joins TRBV6-6 and TRBJ2-3; 7 bases map to TRBD2. Germline lookup yields CDR1 MNHNY and CDR2 SVGAGI (reference sequence). V lost 2 bases and J lost 2; bases outside the gene matches: 7. This CDR3 is 16 amino acids long. The DNA for the CDR3 is TGTGCCAGCAGTTACGGGCTAGCGGTTTCCACAGATACGCAGTATTTT. The encoded protein is CASSYGLAVSTDTQYF.

The gene calls are TRBV27 and TRBJ2-7, with 8 bases matching TRBD1. Germline V gene sequence: CDR1 MNHEY, CDR2 SMNVEV (reference sequence). This CDR3 comprises 15 residues. V was clipped by 3 bases and J by 5 bases; unmatched bases: 9. This CDR3 is CASSFRGGQGDEQYF. Here the CDR3 DNA reads TGTGCCAGCAGTTTTAGGGGCGGACAGGGAGACGAGCAGTACTTC.

The gene calls are TRBV19 and TRBJ2-1; 7 bases match TRBD1. Germline assignment: CDR1 LNHDA and CDR2 SQIVND (reference sequence). The CDR3 runs to 16 residues. V gave up 3 bases and J gave up 9 bases; unmatched junction bases: 14. The CDR3 spells CASSIKTGMMVAEQFF. The CDR3 coding sequence is TGTGCCAGTAGTATTAAGACAGGGATGATGGTTGCTGAGCAGTTCTTC.

V and J are TRBV10-3 and TRBJ2-7; D is perhaps TRBD1 (6 bases). Trimming took off 4 bases at V and 2 bases at J, with 15 bases between the two ends. CDR1 and CDR2 from the germline V gene are ENHRY and SYGVKD. The CDR3 has 15 amino acids. The CDR3 nucleotides read TGTGCCATCAGTGGAAGGACAGAAAGAACCTACGAGCAGTACTTC. Translation gives CAISGRTERTYEQYF.

CDR3 in amino acids: CASSTRVNKYEQYF. The CDR3 DNA follows: TGTGCCAGCAGCACCAGGGTAAATAAGTACGAGCAGTACTTC. The rearrangement joins TRBV11-2 to TRBJ2-7; the D gene is possibly TRBD1 (5 bases). CDR3 length equals 14 residues. Germline CDR1 is SGHAT and CDR2 is FQNNGV. Trimming took off 5 bases at V and 4 bases at J, with 15 bases between the two ends.

The chain carries TRBV15 and TRBJ1-5, with D possibly TRBD1 on 6 matching bases. CDR1 is LNHNV, CDR2 YYDKDF, per germline (reference sequence). Trimming removed 1 base from V and 4 bases from J, with 11 bases in between. The CDR3 is 15 residues long. CDR3 protein: CATSRAPTGNQPQHF. CDR3 sequence (DNA): TGTGCCACCAGCAGAGCCCCCACAGGGAATCAGCCCCAGCATTTT.